This T cell receptor beta chain comes out of a study of shared clonotypes between healthy human individuals. Study outcomes and limitations: Compared with memory subsets, naive subsets generally had larger estimated richness. Non-shared clonotypes displayed generation probabilities falling below those of clonotypes present in all four donors.

All participating donors were Caucasian adults from Nashville, Tennessee. Germline V gives CDR1 SGHDN, CDR2 FVKESK. The CDR3 is 18 residues long. V lost 4 bases, J lost 5 bases, and 13 bases stayed unmatched. As concerns this clone: Antigen specificity is unknown.

Assay execution proceeded at the deep level. Assay used: immunoSEQ multiplex PCR; TCRdb lists only in-frame clones, some missing. The table has 1.5 million to 1.9 million clones, 98% seen once; the top ten hold approximately 0.44%. The V call is TRBV14, the J call TRBJ2-2, with 10 bases that match TRBD1. The sequence derives from a man aged 25-40 years in good health. Sequencing was performed on naive CD4+ T cells sorted from blood. Subset in this sample: CD45RA+ positively selected. Here the CDR3 reads CASSLPREDRGLTGELFF. The CDR3 coding sequence is TGTGCCAGCAGCCTACCCCGCGAAGACAGGGGGCTGACCGGGGAGCTGTTTTTT.